Described below is a single TCR beta chain sequence and its context. What it recognizes is unknown. CDR3 length: 18 residues. V lost 3 bases to trimming and J lost 7 bases; unmatched junction nucleotides: 16. The data were obtained in a study of shared clonotypes between healthy human individuals. Study findings and constraints: Blood alone was sampled, and tissue repertoires likely differ. The sharing of 5% to 6.5% of naive CD4 clonotypes was seen across a few donors.

On sorted subsets, replicate PCRs used approximately 200 ng DNA, or 25,000 to 35,000 T cell genomes. Some clones are missing from TCRdb's copy, which holds only in-frame ones; the method was immunoSEQ multiplex PCR. The data contain under 850,000 clones, over 90% of them singletons. Naive CD8 cells comprised CD45RO-negative, CCR7-positively selected cells, excluding terminally differentiated effector memory CD45RA+ cells. The clonotype originates from a man aged 25-45 years in good health. Sequenced material: naive CD8+ T cells sorted from blood. The chain employs TRBV5-3 and TRBJ2-7; TRBD2 matches at 13 bases. TRBV5-3 carries the ORF label, with uncertain function. CDR3: CARSCGLAGVGAALEQYF. For the CDR3, the DNA is TGTGCCAGAAGCTGTGGACTAGCGGGAGTGGGAGCCGCGTTGGAGCAGTACTTC.